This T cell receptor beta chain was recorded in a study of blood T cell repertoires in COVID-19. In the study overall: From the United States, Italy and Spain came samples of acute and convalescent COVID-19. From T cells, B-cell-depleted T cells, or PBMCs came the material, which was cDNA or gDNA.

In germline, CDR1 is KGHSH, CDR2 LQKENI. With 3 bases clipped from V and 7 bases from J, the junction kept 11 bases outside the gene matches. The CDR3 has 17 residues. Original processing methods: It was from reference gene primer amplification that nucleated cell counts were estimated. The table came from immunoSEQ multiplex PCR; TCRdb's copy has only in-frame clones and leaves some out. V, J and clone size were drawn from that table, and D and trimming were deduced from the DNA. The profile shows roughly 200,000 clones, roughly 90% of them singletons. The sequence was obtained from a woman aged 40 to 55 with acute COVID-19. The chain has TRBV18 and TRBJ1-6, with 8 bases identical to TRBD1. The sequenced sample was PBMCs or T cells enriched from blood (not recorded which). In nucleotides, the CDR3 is TGTGCCAGCTCACCGTACGATCAGGGGGCCGGGAATTCACCCCTCCACTTT. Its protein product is CASSPYDQGAGNSPLHF. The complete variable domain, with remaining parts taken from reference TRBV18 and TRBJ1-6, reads NAGVMQNPRHLVRRRGQEARLRCSPMKGHSHVYWYRQLPEEGLKFMVYLQKENIIDESGMPKERFSAEFPKEGPSILRIQQVVRGDSAAYFCASSPYDQGAGNSPLHFGNGTRLTVT.